This entry lists 29 T cell receptor beta chains sequenced from one sample in a study of T cells in localized non-small cell lung cancer. Here immunoSEQ multiplex PCR was the method, and the copy in TCRdb shows in-frame clones only, minus some. Counted here are nearly 35,000 clones, 91% occurring once; the ten biggest clones make up 12%. The sample consisted of peripheral blood mononuclear cells, taken before any cancer treatment. The receptors here all came from an older female donor with stage II lung adenocarcinoma.

This chain uses TRBV7-9 with TRBJ2-1; D gene uncertain. Germline V CDR1 and CDR2: SEHNR, FQNEAQ (reference sequence). The CDR3 is made up of 18 amino acids. Trimming removed 2 bases at V and 0 bases at J, with 17 bases between. CDR3 amino acids: CASSLWPRADRSYNEQFF. CDR3 coding DNA: TGTGCCAGCAGCTTATGGCCCCGGGCCGACCGCTCCTACAATGAGCAGTTCTTC. Looking up the rest from reference TRBV7-9 and TRBJ2-1 gives the full variable domain: DTGVSQNPRHKITKRGQNVTFRCDPISEHNRLYWYRQTLGQGPEFLTYFQNEAQLEKSRLLSDRFSAERPKGSFSTLEIQRTEQGDSAMYLCASSLWPRADRSYNEQFFGPGTRLTVL.

The chain uses TRBV5-1 and TRBJ2-5; TRBD2 matches 10 bases. Trimming took 0 bases from V and 5 from J; bases not matched to a gene: 4. Per the germline V gene, CDR1 is SGHRS and CDR2 is YFSETQ. The CDR3 sequence is 15 residues long. CDR3: CASSLGAGGPETQYF. As DNA, the CDR3 is TGCGCCAGCAGCTTGGGAGCGGGGGGGCCGGAGACCCAGTACTTC.

The CDR3 loop reads CASLVLGTEAFF. The CDR3 region has the DNA TGTGCCAGCCTGGTCCTAGGTACTGAAGCTTTCTTT. The chain employs TRBV6-6 and TRBJ1-1; D is undetermined. V lost 8 bases to trimming and J lost 5 bases, with 12 bases between them. The CDR3 covers 12 residues. In germline, CDR1 is MNHNY, CDR2 SVGAGI (reference sequence).

The rearrangement uses TRBV7-2 and TRBJ2-1, with 7 bases that match TRBD2. CDR3 size: 15 residues. V dropped 0 bases and J dropped 2; count of bases not matched to a gene: 1. Germline V gene data show CDR1 as SGHTA and CDR2 as FQGNSA. This CDR3 reads CASSLAAGAYNEQFF. The CDR3 DNA follows: TGTGCCAGCAGCTTAGCGGCGGGGGCCTACAATGAGCAGTTCTTC.

This chain connects TRBV7-6 to TRBJ2-1; TRBD1 matches 12 bases. The trim removed 5 bases at V and 9 bases at J, leaving 5 bases unmatched. This CDR3 has 14 residues. Germline CDR1 reads SGHVS; CDR2 reads FNYEAQ. CDR3 amino acids: CASSGGQGATEQFF. CDR3 in DNA: TGTGCCAGCAGCGGGGGACAGGGGGCAACTGAGCAGTTCTTC.

The V and J genes are TRBV5-8 and TRBJ2-1; D is perhaps TRBD2 (6 bases). Germline lookup yields CDR1 SGHTS and CDR2 YDEGEE. The ends were cut back, 0 bases at V and 0 bases at J, with 10 bases in the middle. This CDR3 is built from 16 residues. The CDR3 region is CASSLGTTLSYNEQFF. The CDR3 DNA is TGTGCCAGCAGCTTGGGGACTACCCTCTCCTACAATGAGCAGTTCTTC. Complete variable domain (other parts from reference TRBV5-8 and TRBJ2-1): EAGVTQSPTHLIKTRGQQATLRCSPISGHTSVYWYQQALGLGLQFLLWYDEGEERNRGNFPPRFSGRQFPNYSSELNVNALELEDSALYLCASSLGTTLSYNEQFFGPGTRLTVL.

In this sample, this clone turned up once. The chain links TRBV4-3 to TRBJ1-2; 8 bases agree with TRBD1. CDR1 LGHNA and CDR2 YSLEER come from the germline V gene. CDR3 length: 12 residues. The J segment lost 5 bases and the V segment lost 4 bases, leaving 0 bases of the junction unmatched. Here the CDR3 reads CASSRQGYGYTF. CDR3 in DNA: TGCGCCAGCAGCCGACAGGGGTATGGCTACACCTTC.

V gene TRBV6-4 combines with J gene TRBJ2-4; TRBD2 aligns across 8 bases. CDR3 length: 18 residues. Germline assignment: CDR1 MRHNA and CDR2 SNTAGT. V shed 6 bases, J shed 1 base, and the junction held 14 bases outside the gene matches. The CDR3 DNA reads as TGTGCCAGCAGGGGAGGATTAGCGGGGACCTTTGCCAAAAACATTCAGTACTTC. Translation gives CASRGGLAGTFAKNIQYF.

This chain uses TRBV19 with TRBJ2-1; 11 nucleotides match TRBD2. Germline V gives CDR1 LNHDA, CDR2 SQIVND (reference sequence). Germline trimming cut 10 bases from V and 2 bases from J; bases unmatched to any gene: 10. CDR3 length: 16 amino acids. CDR3 DNA: TGTGCCACCACCACGGTAGCGGGAGGGACCTACAATGAGCAGTTCTTC. This codes for CATTTVAGGTYNEQFF.

This rearrangement joins TRBV6-5 to TRBJ2-7, with 7 bases fitting TRBD1. The V and J ends lost 4 bases and 2 bases, in that order; junction bases with no gene match: 2. The CDR3 runs 13 residues. Germline V gene lookup returns CDR1 MNHEY and CDR2 SVGAGI. The CDR3 DNA follows: TGTGCCAGCAGTTCAGGGGGTCCCTACGAGCAGTACTTC. Translated, it gives CASSSGGPYEQYF.

J is TRBJ2-1 and V is TRBV9; 7 bases agree with TRBD2. The V gene end was trimmed by 2 bases and the J gene end by 2 bases; junction bases not matched to a gene: 7. Germline V gene lookup returns CDR1 SGDLS and CDR2 YYNGEE. The CDR3 runs 16 residues. The CDR3, as DNA: TGTGCCAGCAGCGTGTCTAGCGGAAGAACCTACAATGAGCAGTTCTTC. This codes for CASSVSSGRTYNEQFF. The variable domain in full, completed from reference TRBV9 and TRBJ2-1, reads DSGVTQTPKHLITATGQRVTLRCSPRSGDLSVYWYQQSLDQGLQFLIQYYNGEERAKGNILERFSAQQFPDLHSELNLSSLELGDSALYFCASSVSSGRTYNEQFFGPGTRLTVL.

This chain connects TRBV19 to TRBJ1-2; 9 bases line up with TRBD1. The J segment lost 0 bases and the V segment lost 4 bases, leaving 9 bases of the junction unmatched. Germline V lookup: CDR1 LNHDA, CDR2 SQIVND (reference sequence). The CDR3 totals 17 residues. CDR3 amino acids: CASSTRDRDGTNYGYTF. As DNA, the CDR3 is TGTGCCAGTAGTACGCGGGACAGGGACGGAACTAACTATGGCTACACCTTC.

The chain combines TRBV7-7 with TRBJ2-2, with a possible D match to TRBD1 (6 bases). The length of the CDR3 is 15 residues. Germline CDR1 SSHAT, CDR2 FNYEAQ (reference sequence). Trimming stripped 4 bases from V and 3 bases from J, with 12 bases between. The CDR3 bases are TGTGCCAGCAGCTACCGGGACATCGACACCGGGGAGCTGTTTTTT. This codes for CASSYRDIDTGELFF.

This chain joins TRBV6-6 and TRBJ1-6, with D unresolved. The CDR3 has 15 amino acids. Trimming took 0 bases from V and 7 from J, leaving 10 bases between them. CDR1 MNHNY and CDR2 SVGAGI come from the germline V gene (reference sequence). The CDR3 region has the DNA TGTGCCAGCAGTTACTCGCGGGAGGACAATTCACCCCTCCACTTT. Residues: CASSYSREDNSPLHF.

The genes are TRBV21-1 and TRBJ2-7; TRBD2 was called by the table and not checked on the DNA. TRBV21-1 is flagged as a pseudogene. The CDR3 has 19 amino acids. The CDR3 loop reads CASSRRTPGLLAGVREQYF. In DNA, the CDR3 is TGTGCCAGCAGCAGGAGGACACCGGGACTTCTAGCGGGAGTACGGGAGCAGTACTTC.

The chain is built from TRBV11-3 and TRBJ2-3; possible D gene TRBD2, 6 bases. The CDR3 totals 15 residues. V was pared by 3 bases and J by 0 bases, with 10 bases between. Looked up from germline, CDR1 is SGHNT and CDR2 is YENEEA. CDR3 sequence reads: CASSLGGTSTDTQYF. DNA of the CDR3: TGTGCCAGCAGCTTGGGCGGGACTAGCACAGATACGCAGTATTTT.

The J gene is TRBJ1-6, the V gene TRBV5-4; perhaps TRBD1 as D (6 bases). Deletions cut 4 bases from V and 6 bases from J, with 20 bases between. This CDR3 comprises 17 residues. Germline CDR1 reads SGHNT; CDR2 reads YYREEE (reference sequence). Here the CDR3 reads CASSPGGAQGSNSPLHF. Here the CDR3 DNA reads TGTGCCAGCAGCCCGGGGGGGGCCCAAGGAAGTAATTCACCCCTCCACTTT. The entire variable domain, with the rest obtained from reference TRBV5-4 and TRBJ1-6, is as follows: ETGVTQSPTHLIKTRGQQVTLRCSSQSGHNTVSWYQQALGQGPQFIFQYYREEENGRGNFPPRFSGLQFPNYSSELNVNALELDDSALYLCASSPGGAQGSNSPLHFGNGTRLTVT.

J is TRBJ2-7 and V is TRBV6-1; TRBD1 is a possible D gene (6 bases). The V gene's germline CDR1 is MNHNS and CDR2 SASEGT. The V gene lost 7 bases and the J gene lost 1 base, with 17 bases spanning the gap. CDR3 length: 15 residues. The CDR3 DNA sequence: TGTGCCAGCACCCTAAGGACAGCTTTTTCCTACGAGCAGTACTTC. Encoded protein: CASTLRTAFSYEQYF.

This rearrangement joins TRBV27 to TRBJ2-7; D is tentatively TRBD1 or TRBD2 (5 bases each). The CDR3 length is 18 residues. The germline V gene encodes CDR1 MNHEY and CDR2 SMNVEV (reference sequence). V lost 4 bases and J lost 2, with 24 bases in between. CDR3 in amino acids: CASSSKAGVDTRAYEQYF. CDR3 nucleotides: TGTGCCAGCAGTTCAAAAGCCGGGGTGGACACTAGAGCCTACGAGCAGTACTTC.

As DNA, the CDR3 is TGTGCCAGCAGTTACCAGCCGAACACCGGGGAGCTGTTTTTT. Amino acids: CASSYQPNTGELFF. V gene TRBV6-5 combines with J gene TRBJ2-2; no definite D call. The CDR3 loop spans 14 amino acids. Germline V gives CDR1 MNHEY, CDR2 SVGAGI. V was cut by 2 bases and J by 0 bases, with 4 bases left in between.

V usage is TRBV9 and J usage is TRBJ1-6; D gene uncertain. Trimming took off 6 bases at V and 2 bases at J, with 9 bases between the two ends. CDR3 length equals 14 residues. Germline CDR1 and CDR2: SGDLS and YYNGEE. This CDR3 is CASTTGTYNSPLHF. Here the CDR3 DNA reads TGTGCCAGCACTACTGGGACCTATAATTCACCCCTCCACTTT.

V usage is TRBV30 and J usage is TRBJ2-7; 9 bases line up with TRBD1. In germline, CDR1 is GTSNPN, CDR2 SVGIG (reference sequence). The CDR3 extends over 13 amino acids. The V and J ends lost 2 bases and 5 bases, in that order; junction bases with no gene match: 4. CDR3 amino acids: CAWSKGTGNEQYF. In nucleotides, the CDR3 is TGTGCCTGGAGTAAAGGGACAGGGAACGAGCAGTACTTC.

This clone was detected only once. The rearrangement uses TRBV10-3 and TRBJ2-3; maybe TRBD2 (6 bases). The germline CDR1 and CDR2 sequences are ENHRY and SYGVKD. V lost 4 bases, J lost 0 bases, and 14 bases lay in between. The length of the CDR3 is 16 residues. CDR3 residues: CAISGAYGTSTDTQYF. Written as DNA, the CDR3 is TGTGCCATCAGTGGGGCGTACGGGACTAGCACAGATACGCAGTATTTT.

The chain employs TRBV6-6 and TRBJ1-1; 9 nucleotides match TRBD1. Germline V gene lookup returns CDR1 MNHNY and CDR2 SVGAGI (reference sequence). CDR3 size: 15 residues. Germline trimming cut 0 bases from V and 5 bases from J; bases unmatched to any gene: 4. In nucleotides, the CDR3 is TGTGCCAGCAGTTACTCCGGACAGGGGAGGACTGAAGCTTTCTTT. Encoded protein: CASSYSGQGRTEAFF.

The chain recombines TRBV7-2 with TRBJ2-7; the match to TRBD2 covers 10 bases. The germline V gene encodes CDR1 SGHTA and CDR2 FQGNSA. This CDR3 region has 15 residues. V lost 0 bases to trimming and J lost 6 bases; unmatched junction nucleotides: 5. The CDR3, as DNA: TGTGCCAGCAGCTTAGCTGCTAGCGGGAGCCCCGAGCAGTACTTC. Protein: CASSLAASGSPEQYF.

The chain is built from TRBV5-4 and TRBJ1-5, with 7 bases identical to TRBD1. J gave up 7 bases and V 4 bases, and 11 bases lay outside the gene matches. Germline values: CDR1 SGHNT, CDR2 YYREEE (reference sequence). CDR3 size: 15 residues. CDR3 residues: CASSAGAGGGQPQHF. In DNA, the CDR3 is TGTGCCAGCAGCGCGGGCGCAGGGGGGGGCCAGCCCCAGCATTTT.

V usage is TRBV2 and J usage is TRBJ2-7; D is ambiguous. Germline V CDR1 and CDR2: SNHLY, FYNNEI. Trimming took off 7 bases at V and 1 base at J, with 8 bases between the two ends. The CDR3 extends over 12 amino acids. The CDR3 here is CASTSGSYEQYF. The DNA for the CDR3 is TGTGCCAGCACCTCAGGTTCCTACGAGCAGTACTTC.

The genes are TRBV5-1 and TRBJ2-1, with 13 nucleotides matching TRBD2. Trimming removed 0 bases from V and 6 bases from J; junction bases left unmatched: 0. The CDR3 has 15 residues. Germline V gene data show CDR1 as SGHRS and CDR2 as YFSETQ. Here the CDR3 reads CASSLGTSGSNEQFF. The CDR3 nucleotides read TGCGCCAGCAGCTTGGGGACTAGCGGGAGCAATGAGCAGTTCTTC.

The chain links TRBV5-4 to TRBJ2-7, with D tentatively TRBD2 (5 bases). The CDR3 is 13 residues long. V lost 4 bases, J lost 2 bases, and 10 bases lay in between. Germline-derived CDR1 and CDR2 are SGHNT and YYREEE (reference sequence). The CDR3 protein is CASSRGSAYEQYF. CDR3 DNA sequence: TGTGCCAGCAGCCGAGGGAGCGCCTACGAGCAGTACTTC.